This TCR beta chain was obtained from a study of immune heterogeneity within non-small cell lung tumors. About the research overall: There was 1 tumor not otherwise specified, along with over nine non-squamous carcinomas and a few squamous cell carcinomas.

On this clonotype: Its target is not known.

In a multiplex PCR, 32 V and 13 J primers amplified TCR beta CDR3. Via MiXCR, TCRdb re-called the multiplex PCR reads, giving one row per CDR3 protein. The sample carries 20,000 to 25,000 distinct CDR3 sequences, under 30% recorded once. The starting template was genomic DNA from bulk tumor, 600 ng per sample. Doctors removed several biopsies from each primary tumor during surgery, keeping them far apart. Enrolled patients presented with newly diagnosed, previously untreated non-small cell lung cancer and underwent curative surgery. Study results and caveats: Local tumor mutational burden correlated moderately but significantly with local T-cell clonality (R 0.3 to 0.4). High-frequency clones unique to single sites coexisted with identical dominant CDR3 beta clonotypes that recurred across tumor sites within a patient.

V lost 7 bases and J 3 bases, leaving 6 bases between the germline ends. This CDR3 contains 11 residues. Germline V gives CDR1 KGHDR, CDR2 SFDVKD. The chain uses TRBV24-1 and TRBJ2-7; D unclear. Sequencing was performed on lung tumor tissue. This TCR was recovered from a man aged 35-49 years with non-small cell lung cancer. CDR3 amino acids: CATSRGYEQYF. As DNA, the CDR3 is TGTGCCACCAGCCGAGGCTACGAGCAGTACTTC.